This T cell receptor beta chain was sequenced for a study of T-cell memory formation after mild COVID-19. This clonotype has just a few counts. Its antigen is unknown. Notes on the study in general: Pre-infection memory already had some responding clones, implying cross-reactive memory joined. Contracting clones from day 15 to 85 showed balanced CD4/CD8; later expanders favored CD4+.

TCRdb re-derived calls from the 5' RACE reads in MiXCR, one entry per CDR3 protein. The data show under 300,000 distinct CDR3 sequences, with around 17% seen just once and more than 20% held by the top ten. The sequence came from a man between 18 and 29 years old who had mild COVID-19 (a few samples of this study predate the infection). Cell type and time point are not known. Sequenced input: PBMCs or a T cell subset sorted from them (not recorded which).

Written as DNA, the CDR3 is TGTGCCAGCAGTGAGGGAGGGGCCGGGGAGACCCAGTACTTC. Its protein product is CASSEGGAGETQYF. This chain joins TRBV25-1 and TRBJ2-5, with TRBD2 matching 7 bases. The V segment lost 3 bases and the J segment 5 bases; nucleotides outside the gene matches: 6. The CDR3 sequence is 14 residues long. Germline V gene data show CDR1 as MGHDK and CDR2 as SYGVNS.